Following are 6 T cell receptor beta chains from one sample sequenced in a study of T cell responses to AZD1222 COVID-19 vaccine. Some clones are missing from TCRdb's copy, which holds only in-frame ones; the method was immunoSEQ multiplex PCR. The sample shows 150,000 or so clones, roughly nine tenths of them seen only once. The material was peripheral blood, obtained on day 0 of AZD1222 vaccination. The receptors derive from an adult in good health.

This chain joins TRBV5-5 and TRBJ2-3; no definite D call. The CDR3 totals 12 residues. V was cut by 4 bases and J by 3 bases, with 6 bases left in between. Germline lookup yields CDR1 SGHKS and CDR2 YYEKEE (reference sequence). The CDR3 protein is CASSPETDTQYF. As DNA, the CDR3 is TGTGCCAGCAGCCCGGAGACAGATACGCAGTATTTT.

The chain has TRBV5-5 and TRBJ2-2; D perhaps matches TRBD2 (6 bases). Trimming took off 4 bases at V and 3 bases at J, with 13 bases between the two ends. The CDR3 runs to 15 residues. Per the germline V gene, CDR1 is SGHKS and CDR2 is YYEKEE (reference sequence). As DNA, the CDR3 is TGTGCCAGCAGCCGTGGGAGGCTTGACACCGGGGAGCTGTTTTTT. Protein: CASSRGRLDTGELFF.

This sequence joins TRBV15 and TRBJ1-1; possibly TRBD1 for D (5 bases). The CDR3 length is 13 residues. Germline CDR1 reads LNHNV; CDR2 reads YYDKDF (reference sequence). The germline V and J ends were trimmed by 0 bases and 5 bases, with 7 bases remaining between them. Here the CDR3 DNA reads TGTGCCACCAGCAGAGAGCAGGGAACTGAAGCTTTCTTT. As protein: CATSREQGTEAFF.

The chain employs TRBV4-2 and TRBJ1-1, with D uncertain. The V end lost 2 bases, the J end lost 4 bases, and 8 bases lay between the germline ends. The CDR3 spans 13 residues. Germline CDR1 LGHNA, CDR2 YNFKEQ. The CDR3 coding sequence is TGTGCCAGCAGCCAAAGAGGGAGCACTGAAGCTTTCTTT. It codes for CASSQRGSTEAFF.

This sequence joins TRBV7-6 and TRBJ1-6; D gene ambiguous. CDR1 is SGHVS, CDR2 FNYEAQ, per germline. V was pared by 2 bases and J by 7 bases, with 3 bases between. The CDR3 is 12 residues long. This CDR3 is CASSLPNSPLHF. The CDR3 coding sequence is TGTGCCAGCAGCTTACCAAATTCACCCCTCCACTTT.

This clone was counted a single time. This rearrangement joins TRBV6-1 to TRBJ2-3; D call uncertain. Germline V gene lookup returns CDR1 MNHNS and CDR2 SASEGT. The CDR3 has 15 residues. Trimming stripped 2 bases from V and 6 bases from J, with 15 bases between. CDR3 nucleotide sequence: TGTGCCAGCAGTGAACCCGGAGCCAGCAGGGATACGCAGTATTTT. This codes for CASSEPGASRDTQYF.